The text below deals with one TCR beta chain. Everyone who took part was roughly 18 to 89 years old, and they came from about two dozen US areas. Categorization into cohorts depended on clinical history that participants reported. The sample belongs to a study of blood T cell repertoires in COVID-19. In the study overall: Nucleic acid was either cDNA or gDNA, and it came from T cells, B-cell-depleted T cells, or PBMCs.

Libraries were prepared by immunoSEQ multiplex PCR; TCRdb keeps only in-frame clonotypes and omits some of them. Of around 300,000 clones listed, about 90% are singletons. The CDR3 consists of 15 residues. Germline loops: CDR1 GTSNPN, CDR2 SVGIG (reference sequence). V was pared by 0 bases and J by 3 bases, with 3 bases of the junction left unmatched. The sequence was collected from a woman aged 25-40 years who had recovered from COVID-19. V and J are TRBV30 and TRBJ2-3; 10 nucleotides line up with TRBD2. Source material: PBMCs or T cells enriched from blood (not recorded which). The CDR3 protein is CAWSVLAGITDTQYF. CDR3 nucleotides: TGTGCCTGGAGTGTACTAGCGGGAATTACAGATACGCAGTATTTT.